This T cell receptor beta chain was sequenced for a study of Ad26.COV2.S vaccination and SARS-CoV-2 variants. Turning to the study itself: Sample donor was a member of the COV1001 Ad26.COV2.S trial arm.

As for treatment: approximately 18 received Ad26.COV2.S at low or high dose, single or two shots; about 5 received placebo; per-sample allocation not given. Sampling was done on day 63 after the first vaccine or placebo injection. The CDR3 is 13 residues long. The germline V gene encodes CDR1 SQVTM and CDR2 ANQGSEA. V was shortened by 8 bases and J by 2 bases, with 14 bases between the two germline ends. TCRdb's table, derived via immunoSEQ multiplex PCR, lists solely in-frame clones and lacks some. Of 300,000 to 350,000 clones listed, 90% are singletons. This TCR was sampled from a person between 18 and 60 years old who received the Ad26.COV2.S COVID-19 vaccine or a placebo. This rearrangement joins TRBV29-1 to TRBJ2-3; D uncertain. The sequencing used peripheral blood, collected in a trial of Ad26.COV2.S vaccine versus placebo. This CDR3 is CSLFGPLTDTQYF. CDR3 DNA sequence: TGCAGCCTCTTTGGCCCGCTCACAGATACGCAGTATTTT.